Following are 21 T cell receptor beta chains from one sample sequenced in a study of naive and memory T cell subsets. For blood and skin samples, reverse transcription used TCR alpha and beta constant primers. TCRdb called the 5' RACE reads again in MiXCR, with one record for every CDR3 protein. Of about 22,000 distinct CDR3 sequences in the sample, approximately 3.9% are singletons; the top ten hold 7% to 9.5%. Whole-blood samples were approximately 2.6 ml of peripheral blood from healthy adult volunteers. The receptors stem from a male donor in good health.

This clonotype occurred many times. The V and J genes are TRBV7-2 and TRBJ1-6, with D perhaps TRBD1 (6 bases). CDR1 SGHTA and CDR2 FQGNSA come from the germline V gene. Trimming removed 10 bases from V and 7 bases from J, with 14 bases in between. This CDR3 is 13 amino acids long. CDR3 loop: CATLGQINSPLHF. CDR3 DNA: TGTGCCACCCTCGGACAGATCAATTCACCCCTCCACTTT. Drawing the rest from reference TRBV7-2 and TRBJ1-6, the complete variable domain is GAGVSQSPSNKVTEKGKDVELRCDPISGHTALYWYRQSLGQGLEFLIYFQGNSAPDKSGLPSDRFSAERTGGSVSTLTIQRTQQEDSAVYLCATLGQINSPLHFGNGTRLTVT.

The chain links TRBV12-3 or TRBV12-4 to TRBJ2-3; D might be TRBD1 (5 bases). CDR3 size: 14 residues. V was pared by 6 bases and J by 0 bases, with 10 bases between. CDR3 protein: CASSRQTSTDTQYF. DNA for the CDR3: TGTGCCAGCAGCCGACAGACTAGCACAGATACGCAGTATTTT.

This clonotype has at least ten counts. The chain has TRBV15 and TRBJ1-5; tentatively, D is TRBD1 (6 bases). The length of the CDR3 is 15 residues. The ends were cut back, 4 bases at V and 1 base at J, with 11 bases in the middle. Germline-derived CDR1 and CDR2 are LNHNV and YYDKDF (reference sequence). The CDR3 reads CATSIGGQSNQPQHF. CDR3 sequence (DNA): TGTGCCACCAGCATAGGGGGGCAGAGCAATCAGCCCCAGCATTTT.

This clonotype was seen many times. The rearrangement joins TRBV18 to TRBJ2-7; 9 nucleotides agree with TRBD2. Germline CDR1 reads KGHSH; CDR2 reads LQKENI. The CDR3 length is 20 residues. Trimming cost V 1 base and J 0 bases; bases outside gene matches: 16. The CDR3 here is CASSPLHSGGNRESSYEQYF. DNA of the CDR3: TGTGCCAGCTCACCACTTCATAGCGGGGGCAACCGTGAGAGCTCCTACGAGCAGTACTTC.

This clonotype was counted many times. The chain recombines TRBV6-6 with TRBJ2-7; TRBD1 matches at 9 bases. The J segment lost 0 bases and the V segment lost 6 bases, leaving 3 bases of the junction unmatched. The CDR3 has 14 residues. In germline, CDR1 is MNHNY, CDR2 SVGAGI (reference sequence). CDR3 in amino acids: CASRTTGGSYEQYF. The CDR3 region has the DNA TGTGCCAGCAGGACGACAGGGGGCTCCTACGAGCAGTACTTC.

This clonotype was observed at least ten times. This sequence joins TRBV29-1 and TRBJ2-1; TRBD1 matches 10 bases. Germline loops: CDR1 SQVTM, CDR2 ANQGSEA. J was trimmed by 9 bases and V by 4 bases; bases with no gene match: 15. The CDR3 has 16 amino acids. For the CDR3, the DNA is TGCAGCGTTGGTACGGCAAGGACAGGGGGGGGGGCTGAGCAGTTCTTC. It yields the protein CSVGTARTGGGAEQFF.

This clonotype occurred many times. This chain uses TRBV20-1 with TRBJ2-2; the match to TRBD2 covers 9 bases. Germline values: CDR1 DFQATT, CDR2 SNEGSKA (reference sequence). The CDR3 covers 15 residues. The trim removed 1 base at V and 5 bases at J, leaving 5 bases unmatched. Written as DNA, the CDR3 is TGCAGTGCTAGAGCTAGCGGGGTCGGGACCGGGGAGCTGTTTTTT. Protein product: CSARASGVGTGELFF.

This chain uses TRBV6-2 or TRBV6-3 with TRBJ2-2, with 7 bases aligning to TRBD2. The CDR3 is 15 residues long. Germline lookup yields CDR1 MNHEY and CDR2 SVGEGT. V shed 8 bases and J 7 bases; nucleotides not matched to a gene: 13. The CDR3 region has the DNA TGTGCCAGCTCCTGGGAGGGTCGGCTGATCGGGGAGCTGTTTTTT. This codes for CASSWEGRLIGELFF.

This clonotype was counted ten times or more. CDR3 in amino acids: CASSSKETQYF. As DNA, the CDR3 is TGTGCCAGCAGCTCGAAAGAGACCCAGTACTTC. The chain employs TRBV7-2 and TRBJ2-5; D unresolved. Germline V gives CDR1 SGHTA, CDR2 FQGNSA. The CDR3 runs to 11 residues. V was shortened by 4 bases and J by 3 bases, with 3 bases between the two germline ends.

This clonotype has a count of ten or more. The chain joins TRBV5-5 to TRBJ1-1; D is ambiguous. Trimming pared 2 bases from V and 3 bases from J, leaving 8 bases between. Germline V gene sequence: CDR1 SGHKS, CDR2 YYEKEE (reference sequence). The CDR3 extends over 13 amino acids. As DNA, the CDR3 is TGTGCCAGCAGCTTTTCGTACCACACTGAAGCTTTCTTT. Translating it yields CASSFSYHTEAFF. Full variable domain (rest looked up from reference TRBV5-5 and TRBJ1-1): DAGVTQSPTHLIKTRGQQVTLRCSPISGHKSVSWYQQVLGQGPQFIFQYYEKEERGRGNFPDRFSARQFPNYSSELNVNALLLGDSALYLCASSFSYHTEAFFGQGTRLTVV.

This clonotype showed up many times. V gene TRBV29-1 combines with J gene TRBJ1-3; D uncertain. V was pared by 2 bases and J by 4 bases, with 12 bases between. Germline CDR1 is SQVTM and CDR2 is ANQGSEA. The CDR3 has 14 residues. The CDR3 region has the DNA TGCAGCGTTGAATCCAGCGGCGGCGGAAACACCATATATTTT. This sequence encodes CSVESSGGGNTIYF.

There are many counts of this clonotype. This chain connects TRBV5-1 to TRBJ2-7; maybe TRBD1 (6 bases). The CDR3 contains 14 residues. The V gene lost 3 bases and the J gene lost 7 bases, with 17 bases spanning the gap. Per germline, CDR1 SGHRS and CDR2 YFSETQ. CDR3 nucleotides: TGCGCCAGCAGCTCACAGGGTACCCTGGAGGAGCAGTACTTC. It yields the protein CASSSQGTLEEQYF.

There are many counts of this clonotype. J is TRBJ2-7 and V is TRBV9; 7 bases are shared with TRBD1. The germline CDR1 and CDR2 sequences are SGDLS and YYNGEE. J was trimmed by 2 bases and V by 4 bases; bases with no gene match: 6. The CDR3 is made up of 14 amino acids. The CDR3 protein is CASSPRQGPYEQYF. CDR3 sequence (DNA): TGTGCCAGCAGCCCGCGACAGGGCCCCTACGAGCAGTACTTC.

This clonotype was found many times. The V gene is TRBV12-3 or TRBV12-4, the J gene TRBJ2-5, with D tentatively TRBD2 (5 bases). V was pared by 6 bases and J by 5 bases, with 10 bases between. CDR3 length: 12 amino acids. The CDR3: CASSADWETQYF. CDR3 nucleotides: TGTGCCAGCAGCGCGGACTGGGAGACCCAGTACTTC.

This clonotype has a count of ten or more. The J gene is TRBJ2-2, the V gene TRBV5-6, with D possibly matching TRBD1 (5 bases). The CDR3 has 11 residues. CDR1 SGHDT and CDR2 YYEEEE come from the germline V gene. The V and J ends lost 5 bases and 6 bases respectively, with 5 bases between them. This CDR3 reads CASRGPGELFF. The CDR3 nucleotides read TGTGCCAGCAGGGGGCCCGGGGAGCTGTTTTTT.

This clonotype was recorded many times. CDR3 bases: TGCGCCAGCAGCCAGCGATACAAGGGGGCGGGGGGCGAGCAGTACTTC. Translated, it gives CASSQRYKGAGGEQYF. This chain connects TRBV4-1 to TRBJ2-7; a possible D gene is TRBD2 (8 bases). V was shortened by 3 bases and J by 6 bases, with 21 bases between the two germline ends. The CDR3 is 16 residues long. The germline gives CDR1 MGHRA, CDR2 YSYEKL.

This clonotype appeared many times. The chain recombines TRBV29-1 with TRBJ1-6; D possibly corresponds to TRBD1 (5 bases). The CDR3 extends over 12 amino acids. Looked up from germline, CDR1 is SQVTM and CDR2 is ANQGSEA. Trimming took 6 bases from V and 12 from J, leaving 15 bases between them. CDR3 protein: CSVRDGSLPLHF. CDR3 coding DNA: TGCAGCGTCCGGGACGGTAGTTTACCCCTCCACTTT.

Sample share makes this clonotype medium-sized. The genes are TRBV6-2 or TRBV6-3 and TRBJ1-2; D is uncertain. The germline V and J ends were trimmed by 4 bases and 12 bases, with 30 bases remaining between them. Germline-derived CDR1 and CDR2 are MNHEY and SVGEGT. CDR3 length: 17 residues. The CDR3, as DNA: TGTGCCAGCAGTTCTTGGCGGGTCGGTAACCCCCTTGGGTTGGACACCTTC. Its translation is CASSSWRVGNPLGLDTF.

This clonotype was counted ten times or more. In DNA form, the CDR3 reads TGCGCCAGCGACGCTAGCAGGAATGAGCAGTTCTTC. Translation gives CASDASRNEQFF. The chain is built from TRBV10-1 and TRBJ2-1; D might be TRBD2 (5 bases). V shed 8 bases and J shed 7 bases, with 12 bases lying between them. The CDR3 has 12 amino acids. Germline V gene data show CDR1 as WNHNN and CDR2 as SYGVQD (reference sequence).

In its sample, this clonotype was seen many times. This chain links TRBV19 with TRBJ2-3; a possible D gene is TRBD2 (5 bases). Trimming took off 3 bases at V and 7 bases at J, with 8 bases between the two ends. CDR1 LNHDA and CDR2 SQIVND come from the germline V gene (reference sequence). The CDR3 is 12 residues long. CDR3 sequence reads: CASSITGNTQYF. For the CDR3, the DNA is TGTGCCAGTAGTATTACGGGGAATACGCAGTATTTT.

At least ten counts were recorded for this clonotype. This chain links TRBV4-3 with TRBJ2-6; possibly TRBD1 for D (5 bases). V lost 6 bases, J lost 0 bases, and 15 bases lay in between. Germline-derived CDR1 and CDR2 are LGHNA and YSLEER. The CDR3 sequence is 17 residues long. CDR3 in DNA: TGCGCCAGCAGAAACAGGAACAGCCTCTCTGGGGCCAACGTCCTGACTTTC. This codes for CASRNRNSLSGANVLTF.